This T cell receptor (beta chain) stems from a study of cytomegalovirus exposure and HLA in healthy donors. Primers for the PCR totalled 60 Vbeta and 13 Jbeta. Clones were sequenced by immunoSEQ multiplex PCR, and TCRdb holds only the in-frame ones, with some missing. The sample lists about 94,000 clones; approximately 77% were seen once. This CDR3 region has 14 residues. V was cut by 4 bases and J by 4 bases, with 13 bases left in between. Germline V gene sequence: CDR1 MNHEY, CDR2 SVGAGI. The sequencing sample was made of PBMCs. The sequence derives from a human donor in good health. The chain has TRBV6-5 and TRBJ1-1, with D tentatively TRBD1 (6 bases). CDR3 amino acids: CASSSPSRGTEAFF. The DNA for the CDR3 is TGTGCCAGCAGTTCCCCTAGCAGGGGCACTGAAGCTTTCTTT.